A selection of T cell receptor beta chains follows, all from one sample in a study of T cell changes during pregnancy in multiple sclerosis. Produced via immunoSEQ multiplex PCR; TCRdb's table is partial and in-frame only. The table shows 80,000 to 100,000 clones, with 85% to 95% occurring only once. This sample comprised peripheral blood, obtained in the first trimester of pregnancy. The receptors originated from a female donor with multiple sclerosis, enrolled in a pregnancy study. CDR3s include the opening cysteine and the closing phenylalanine or tryptophan. Fields, in order: D gene, V gene, clone size, J gene, CDR3 protein, CDR3 DNA. A D gene is named only where the DNA matches it firmly. A clone size is listed for some rows: how often the clone was seen (once, few, many), or a class if it is expanded.

>NA|TRBV2|NA|TRBJ1-1
CASSERQGQRNTEAFF
TGTGCCAGCAGTGAACGGCAGGGTCAAAGGAACACTGAAGCTTTCTTT
>NA|TRBV9|NA|TRBJ2-3
CASSVGPADTQYF
TGTGCCAGCAGCGTAGGCCCTGCGGATACGCAGTATTTT
>NA|TRBV6-5|NA|TRBJ1-1
CASRQPGEGQAFF
TGTGCCAGCAGACAACCGGGGGAGGGGCAAGCTTTCTTT
>NA|TRBV5-5|NA|TRBJ2-3
CASSLEGHYTDTQYF
TGTGCCAGCAGCTTGGAAGGACACTACACAGATACGCAGTATTTT
>TRBD1|TRBV19|NA|TRBJ1-5
CASSATGNSNQPQHF
TGTGCCAGTAGTGCGACAGGGAATAGCAATCAGCCCCAGCATTTT
>NA|TRBV27|few|TRBJ2-7
CASSLSHKREQYF
TGTGCCAGCAGTTTATCGCATAAGCGGGAGCAGTACTTC
>NA|TRBV9|NA|TRBJ2-3
CASSVQADTQYF
TGTGCCAGCAGCGTACAGGCAGATACGCAGTATTTT
>TRBD1|TRBV29-1|NA|TRBJ2-1
CSAGTVSSSYNEQFF
TGCAGCGCCGGGACAGTGAGCAGCTCCTACAATGAGCAGTTCTTC
>NA|TRBV2|NA|TRBJ1-2
CASSEPGGTNYGYTF
TGTGCCAGCAGTGAACCCGGCGGAACAAACTATGGCTACACCTTC
>TRBD2|TRBV4-3|NA|TRBJ2-1
CASSLASGRSSSYNEQFF
TGCGCCAGCAGCCTGGCCAGCGGGAGGTCGAGCTCCTACAATGAGCAGTTCTTC
>NA|TRBV2|NA|TRBJ2-7
CASSEEGVGSYEQYF
TGTGCCAGCAGTGAGGAGGGAGTTGGCTCCTACGAGCAGTACTTC
>TRBD2|TRBV2|once|TRBJ2-1
CASSASGRMVSNEQFF
TGTGCCAGCAGTGCCAGCGGGAGGATGGTATCCAATGAGCAGTTCTTC
>TRBD1|TRBV19|NA|TRBJ2-2
CASSNLGETGGAGELFF
TGTGCCAGTAGTAATTTGGGCGAAACAGGGGGCGCCGGGGAGCTGTTTTTT
>TRBD1|TRBV4-1|NA|TRBJ2-5
CASSQAGQGAGKTQYF
TGCGCCAGCAGCCAAGCGGGACAGGGGGCGGGGAAGACCCAGTACTTC
>NA|TRBV28|NA|TRBJ1-1
CASSSSPSPNTEAFF
TGTGCCAGCAGTTCGAGCCCTTCCCCGAACACTGAAGCTTTCTTT
>NA|TRBV5-5|NA|TRBJ2-7
CASSLGHYEQYF
TGTGCCAGCAGCTTGGGTCACTACGAGCAGTACTTC
>NA|TRBV4-2|NA|TRBJ1-1
CASSQGTEGEAFF
TGTGCCAGCAGCCAAGGGACAGAAGGTGAAGCTTTCTTT
>NA|TRBV5-4|NA|TRBJ1-4
CASSLFMNEKLFF
TGTGCCAGCAGCTTGTTTATGAATGAAAAACTGTTTTTT
>TRBD1|TRBV28|NA|TRBJ2-2
CASSLSTGLNTGELFF
TGTGCCAGCAGTTTGTCGACAGGGTTGAACACCGGGGAGCTGTTTTTT
>NA|TRBV11-2|NA|TRBJ2-3
CASRQGYTDTQYF
TGTGCCAGCAGACAGGGTTACACAGATACGCAGTATTTT
>NA|TRBV2|NA|TRBJ1-1
CASSGDRGRTEAFF
TGTGCCAGCAGTGGCGACAGAGGAAGGACTGAAGCTTTCTTT
>TRBD2|TRBV5-5|once|TRBJ2-5
CASRRISGRTETQYF
TGTGCCAGCAGGAGGATTAGCGGGAGAACAGAGACCCAGTACTTC
>TRBD2|TRBV5-1|once|TRBJ2-3
CASSLGPGRGTSSTDTQYF
TGCGCCAGCAGCTTGGGCCCCGGGAGGGGGACTTCTAGCACAGATACGCAGTATTTT
>NA|TRBV7-9|NA|TRBJ2-3
CASSRLADTQYF
TGTGCCAGCAGCCGACTCGCAGATACGCAGTATTTT